This is a list of T cell receptor beta chains from one sample in a study of blood T cell repertoires in COVID-19. Repertoires were generated with immunoSEQ multiplex PCR, while TCRdb's copy carries only in-frame clones and drops some. The table has some 140,000 clones, around 89% seen once; the top ten hold roughly a sixth. The material sequenced was peripheral blood. The receptors originated from a man in his forties or fifties with active or convalescent COVID-19. The CDR3 runs from the conserved cysteine through the conserved F or W. The D gene is left open where the match is weak. Clone size is not always given. Where it is, it says once, few, many or a class for expanded clones.

J | size | V | D | CDR3 | DNA
TRBJ1-1 | - | TRBV25-1 | TRBD1 | CASSAGDRAAFF | TGTGCCAGCAGTGCAGGTGACAGGGCGGCTTTCTTT
TRBJ2-1 | - | TRBV6-1 | - | CASSDYAGSYNEQFF | TGTGCCAGCAGTGACTACGCCGGGAGTTACAATGAGCAGTTCTTC
TRBJ1-4 | - | TRBV30 | - | CAWSGQGSRWEKLFF | TGTGCCTGGAGTGGCCAGGGATCCCGTTGGGAAAAACTGTTTTTT
TRBJ2-5 | few | TRBV4-1 | - | CASSQDWGSVAKRETQYF | TGCGCCAGCAGCCAAGATTGGGGTTCGGTAGCGAAACGAGAGACCCAGTACTTC
TRBJ1-1 | - | TRBV29-1 | - | CSVEGQGGTEAFF | TGCAGCGTTGAAGGTCAGGGAGGCACTGAAGCTTTCTTT
TRBJ2-3 | - | TRBV27 | - | CASSLARISDTQYF | TGTGCCAGCAGTTTGGCAAGAATTTCAGATACGCAGTATTTT
TRBJ1-2 | - | TRBV29-1 | TRBD1 | CSVDGQGAYGYTF | TGCAGCGTTGACGGACAGGGGGCCTATGGCTACACCTTC
TRBJ2-7 | once | TRBV15 | - | CATSNPGLAYEQYF | TGTGCCACCAGCAATCCGGGTCTTGCCTACGAGCAGTACTTC
TRBJ1-5 | - | TRBV10-1 | - | CASSDSPNQPQHF | TGCGCCAGCAGTGATAGCCCTAATCAGCCCCAGCATTTT
TRBJ2-7 | large | TRBV27 | TRBD1 | CASRRQGSYEQYF | TGTGCCAGCAGGAGACAGGGTTCCTACGAGCAGTACTTC
TRBJ1-2 | once | TRBV12-5 | - | CASGSFNGMGGYTF | TGTGCTAGTGGTTCCTTTAACGGGATGGGGGGCTACACCTTC
TRBJ1-2 | - | TRBV3-1/TRBV3-2 | - | CASSQDNGGRGGYTF | TGTGCCAGCAGCCAAGATAACGGGGGGCGGGGTGGCTACACCTTC
TRBJ1-3 | - | TRBV19 | - | CASSIYRAANTIYF | TGTGCCAGTAGTATATACAGGGCGGCCAACACCATATATTTT
TRBJ1-2 | - | TRBV4-1 | TRBD1 | CASSLDRGPNYGYTF | TGCGCCAGCAGCCTCGACAGGGGGCCTAACTATGGCTACACCTTC
TRBJ1-1 | - | TRBV3-1/TRBV3-2 | - | CASSQHGEDTEAFF | TGTGCCAGCAGCCAACACGGAGAGGATACTGAAGCTTTCTTT
TRBJ2-3 | - | TRBV28 | - | CASSLLVAQTQYF | TGTGCCAGCAGTTTATTGGTAGCTCAAACGCAGTATTTT
TRBJ1-1 | - | TRBV29-1 | - | CSVSIPPVVNTEAFF | TGCAGCGTTTCTATCCCCCCGGTGGTGAACACTGAAGCTTTCTTT
TRBJ1-3 | - | TRBV18 | - | CASSPMIQSQGSGNTIYF | TGTGCCAGCTCACCAATGATCCAATCCCAGGGCTCTGGAAACACCATATATTTT
TRBJ2-7 | - | TRBV19 | TRBD1 | CASSWDRERLYEQYF | TGTGCCAGTAGCTGGGACAGGGAACGTCTCTACGAGCAGTACTTC
TRBJ2-2 | - | TRBV5-1 | - | CASSLMASRTGELFF | TGCGCCAGCAGCTTGATGGCTAGCCGAACCGGGGAGCTGTTTTTT
TRBJ2-1 | - | TRBV28 | TRBD2 | CASSSPSGFYNEQFF | TGTGCCAGCAGTTCGCCTAGCGGGTTTTACAATGAGCAGTTCTTC
TRBJ2-7 | - | TRBV10-3 | - | CAISESQIYEQYF | TGTGCCATCAGTGAGTCACAGATCTACGAGCAGTACTTC
TRBJ1-2 | - | TRBV30 | - | CAWSIGGGTYGYTF | TGTGCCTGGAGTATAGGCGGCGGAACCTATGGCTACACCTTC
TRBJ2-3 | - | TRBV27 | - | CASSLRRLTGATDTQYF | TGTGCCAGCAGTTTACGTAGGCTGACAGGAGCCACAGATACGCAGTATTTT
TRBJ2-3 | - | TRBV7-2 | TRBD2 | CASSPLAGASTDTQYF | TGTGCCAGCAGCCCGCTAGCGGGGGCGAGCACAGATACGCAGTATTTT
TRBJ2-7 | - | TRBV7-2 | TRBD2 | CASSLTSGSGEQYF | TGTGCCAGCAGCTTGACTAGCGGGAGCGGTGAGCAGTACTTC
TRBJ2-5 | - | TRBV6-6 | - | CASSYSRETQYF | TGTGCCAGCAGTTACTCCAGGGAGACCCAGTACTTC
TRBJ2-1 | - | TRBV11-2 | TRBD2 | CASSLGRLAGQFF | TGTGCCAGCAGCTTAGGGCGGCTAGCGGGACAGTTCTTC
TRBJ2-1 | - | TRBV9 | TRBD2 | CASSVIAGANNEQFF | TGTGCCAGCAGCGTCATAGCGGGGGCGAACAATGAGCAGTTCTTC
TRBJ2-2 | - | TRBV6-6 | TRBD1 | CASTYQGRGLELFF | TGTGCCAGCACCTACCAGGGCAGGGGGCTGGAGCTGTTTTTT
TRBJ2-7 | - | TRBV7-9 | - | CASTLTVATGEQYF | TGTGCCAGCACCCTAACGGTAGCGACGGGGGAGCAGTACTTC
TRBJ1-2 | - | TRBV28 | TRBD1 | CASSGQEYNYGYTF | TGTGCCAGCAGTGGACAGGAATATAACTATGGCTACACCTTC
TRBJ2-5 | - | TRBV28 | - | CASSPQGSETQYF | TGTGCCAGCAGTCCTCAGGGGTCCGAGACCCAGTACTTC
TRBJ2-5 | - | TRBV30 | - | CAWSATGQETQYF | TGTGCCTGGAGTGCGACAGGACAAGAGACCCAGTACTTC
TRBJ1-1 | - | TRBV6-5 | TRBD1 | CASRDRGNTEAFF | TGTGCCAGCAGGGACAGGGGGAACACTGAAGCTTTCTTT
TRBJ2-1 | - | TRBV30 | TRBD2 | CAWSNGRDNEQFF | TGTGCCTGGAGTAACGGGAGGGACAATGAGCAGTTCTTC
TRBJ2-3 | - | TRBV9 | - | CASSVSGGLSTDTQYF | TGTGCCAGCAGCGTGTCCGGGGGGCTTAGCACAGATACGCAGTATTTT
TRBJ1-4 | - | TRBV27 | - | CASTRLRNEKLFF | TGTGCCAGCACGCGACTGAGAAATGAAAAACTGTTTTTT
TRBJ2-3 | - | TRBV7-2 | TRBD1 | CASSPYTGDRGLDTQYF | TGTGCCAGCAGCCCTTATACTGGAGACAGGGGGCTAGATACGCAGTATTTT
TRBJ2-1 | - | TRBV6-2/TRBV6-3 | - | CASSINTGSEQFF | TGTGCCAGCAGTATAAATACAGGTTCTGAGCAGTTCTTC
TRBJ1-6 | once | TRBV2 | - | CASSVLVNNSPLHF | TGTGCCAGCAGTGTCCTAGTGAATAATTCACCCCTCCACTTT
TRBJ1-2 | - | TRBV18 | TRBD1 | CASSIQGSYGYTF | TGTGCCAGCTCAATACAGGGGTCCTATGGCTACACCTTC
TRBJ2-5 | once | TRBV9 | TRBD2 | CASSVEGLAGWETQYF | TGTGCCAGCAGCGTAGAGGGACTAGCGGGATGGGAGACCCAGTACTTC
TRBJ2-7 | - | TRBV18 | - | CASLQGTEQYF | TGTGCCAGCTTGCAGGGGACCGAGCAGTACTTC